The 4 T cell receptor beta chains below come from one sample, sequenced in a study of T cell changes during pregnancy in multiple sclerosis. Libraries were prepared by immunoSEQ multiplex PCR; TCRdb keeps only in-frame clonotypes and omits some of them. The data contain about 68,000 clones, about 89% of them singletons. This specimen consisted of peripheral blood, obtained in the second trimester of pregnancy. The receptors originated from a female donor with multiple sclerosis, enrolled in a pregnancy study.

The chain couples TRBV19 to TRBJ2-7; 10 nucleotides match TRBD2. CDR3 size: 15 residues. V was clipped by 7 bases and J by 5 bases; unmatched bases: 11. Germline lookup yields CDR1 LNHDA and CDR2 SQIVND (reference sequence). This chain's CDR3 is CASTREAGGKNEQYF. CDR3 sequence (DNA): TGTGCCAGTACTAGAGAAGCGGGGGGGAAAAACGAGCAGTACTTC.

Of note for this clone: At one of its ends the junction is not consistent with the germline gene, which may arise from a read error. The chain carries TRBV9 and TRBJ1-1; unclear D gene. Germline CDR1 reads SGDLS; CDR2 reads YYNGEE. The CDR3 has 15 residues. CDR3: CTSSAPPFGVTEAFF. CDR3 in DNA: TGTACCAGCAGCGCTCCGCCTTTCGGGGTCACTGAAGCTTTCTTT.

V is TRBV5-5 and J is TRBJ2-5, with D possibly being TRBD1 (6 bases). The CDR3 spans 14 residues. Germline V gene data show CDR1 as SGHKS and CDR2 as YYEKEE (reference sequence). Trimming shortened V by 2 bases and J by 2 bases, and 10 bases separated the two germline ends. CDR3 protein: CASSLMGAQETQYF. The CDR3 DNA sequence: TGTGCCAGCAGCTTAATGGGGGCGCAAGAGACCCAGTACTTC.

The chain combines TRBV14 with TRBJ2-1; 14 bases fit TRBD2. The V and J ends lost 4 bases and 1 base, in that order; junction bases with no gene match: 0. This CDR3 region has 16 residues. Germline loops: CDR1 SGHDN, CDR2 FVKESK. In nucleotides, the CDR3 is TGTGCCAGCAGCCGGACTAGCGGGGGGTCCTACAATGAGCAGTTCTTC. It codes for CASSRTSGGSYNEQFF.